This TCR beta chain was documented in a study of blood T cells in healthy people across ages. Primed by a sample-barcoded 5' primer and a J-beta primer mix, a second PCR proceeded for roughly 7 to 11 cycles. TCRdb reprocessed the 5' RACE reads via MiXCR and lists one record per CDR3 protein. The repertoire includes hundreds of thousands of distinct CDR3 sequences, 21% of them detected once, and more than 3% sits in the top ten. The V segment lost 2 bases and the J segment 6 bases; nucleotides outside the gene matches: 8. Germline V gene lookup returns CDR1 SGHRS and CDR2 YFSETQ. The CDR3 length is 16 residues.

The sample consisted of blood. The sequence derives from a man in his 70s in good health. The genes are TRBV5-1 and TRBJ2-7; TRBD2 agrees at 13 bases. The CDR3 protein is CASSLPGLAGASEQYF. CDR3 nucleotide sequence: TGCGCCAGCAGCTTACCCGGACTAGCGGGAGCCTCCGAGCAGTACTTC.